The 5 T cell receptor beta chains below all came from one sample that was sequenced in a study of T-cell memory formation after mild COVID-19. TCRdb recomputed calls from the 5' RACE reads with MiXCR, one row per CDR3 protein. The sample shows around 200,000 distinct CDR3 sequences, about 11% of them seen only once. Sequenced sample: PBMCs or a T cell subset sorted from them (not recorded which). All receptors derive from a man in his late teens or twenties who had mild COVID-19 (a few samples of this study predate the infection). Cell type and time point are not known.

This clonotype showed up many times. The gene calls are TRBV5-1 and TRBJ2-3; possibly TRBD1 or TRBD2 for D (5 bases each). Trimming removed 0 bases at V and 2 bases at J, with 13 bases between. The CDR3 is made up of 16 amino acids. Germline CDR1 is SGHRS and CDR2 is YFSETQ. CDR3 nucleotides: TGCGCCAGCAGCTTGGGACGGGGCCTTCTCACAGATACGCAGTATTTT. Its protein is CASSLGRGLLTDTQYF.

This clonotype was seen many times. The chain links TRBV5-1 to TRBJ2-5, with D perhaps TRBD1 or TRBD2 (6 bases each). Germline V lookup: CDR1 SGHRS, CDR2 YFSETQ. This CDR3 has 13 amino acids. The V and J ends lost 4 bases and 3 bases respectively, with 10 bases between them. The CDR3 nucleotides are TGCGCCAGCAGCCTGGGGGGCGAAGAGACCCAGTACTTC. It codes for CASSLGGEETQYF.

This clonotype was found many times. The chain joins TRBV28 to TRBJ2-2; D may be TRBD1 (6 bases). This CDR3 comprises 13 residues. Trimming shortened V by 5 bases and J by 5 bases, and 9 bases separated the two germline ends. Germline CDR1 is MDHEN and CDR2 is SYDVKM. The CDR3 here is CASSKRGTGELFF. CDR3 DNA: TGTGCCAGCAGTAAAAGGGGGACCGGGGAGCTGTTTTTT.

There are many counts of this clonotype. This chain connects TRBV20-1 to TRBJ2-3, with 12 bases identical to TRBD2. Trimming cost V 6 bases and J 4 bases; bases outside gene matches: 14. CDR3 length equals 17 residues. The germline V gene encodes CDR1 DFQATT and CDR2 SNEGSKA (reference sequence). CDR3 coding DNA: TGCAGTGCCGAAGTACCCCTAGCGGGGGGGCCCGCAGATACGCAGTATTTT. Protein product: CSAEVPLAGGPADTQYF.

This clonotype was detected only a few times. The chain recombines TRBV20-1 with TRBJ1-6; D perhaps matches TRBD1 (5 bases). Germline V gene sequence: CDR1 DFQATT, CDR2 SNEGSKA (reference sequence). The CDR3 covers 15 residues. V shed 1 base and J shed 9 bases, with 16 bases lying between them. This CDR3 is CSARGSQGTVSPLHF. CDR3 nucleotides: TGCAGTGCTAGAGGAAGTCAGGGTACGGTTTCACCCCTCCACTTT.